The 6 T cell receptor beta chains below come from one sample, sequenced in a study of CD8 T cells in ankylosing spondylitis. Points from the study as a whole: It appeared that ankylosing spondylitis blood was characterized by a TCR beta motif of fewer than 10 highly homologous variants.

What these receptors recognize is not known. TCRdb itself ran the 5' RACE reads through MiXCR, one entry per CDR3 protein. The table includes about 540,000 distinct CDR3 sequences, roughly 13% detected once. The sequencing input was blood, either unsorted or a sorted T cell fraction (not recorded which). The source of these receptors is a male donor with ankylosing spondylitis.

This chain connects TRBV3-1 to TRBJ1-2; TRBD1 aligns across 7 bases. Germline CDR1 and CDR2: LGHDT and YNNKEL (reference sequence). The CDR3 consists of 12 residues. J was trimmed by 0 bases and V by 8 bases; bases with no gene match: 0. The chain's CDR3 is CASQGANYGYTF. As DNA, the CDR3 is TGTGCCAGCCAGGGGGCTAACTATGGCTACACCTTC.

The chain carries TRBV7-9 and TRBJ1-2, with TRBD1 identical over 7 bases. The germline gives CDR1 SEHNR, CDR2 FQNEAQ (reference sequence). The V segment lost 0 bases and the J segment 1 base; nucleotides outside the gene matches: 5. This CDR3 is built from 16 residues. CDR3 in amino acids: CASSLATGTDNYGYTF. CDR3 DNA sequence: TGTGCCAGCAGCTTAGCAACCGGGACAGATAACTATGGCTACACCTTC. The entire variable domain, with the rest obtained from reference TRBV7-9 and TRBJ1-2, is as follows: DTGVSQNPRHKITKRGQNVTFRCDPISEHNRLYWYRQTLGQGPEFLTYFQNEAQLEKSRLLSDRFSAERPKGSFSTLEIQRTEQGDSAMYLCASSLATGTDNYGYTFGSGTRLTVV.

The rearrangement joins TRBV24-1 to TRBJ2-7; D may be TRBD1 (5 bases). Germline V lookup: CDR1 KGHDR, CDR2 SFDVKD. Between the trimmed V and J ends, which lost 12 bases and 4 bases, there was a span of 21 bases. The CDR3 totals 14 residues. CDR3 residues: CASVSGAKPYEQYV. In DNA, the CDR3 is TGTGCCTCCGTGAGTGGGGCAAAGCCGTACGAGCAGTACGTC.

V usage is TRBV6-8 and J usage is TRBJ1-1, with 8 bases that match TRBD1. The germline V gene encodes CDR1 MNHGY and CDR2 SAAAGT. The V and J ends lost 5 bases and 3 bases, in that order; junction bases with no gene match: 8. This CDR3 has 15 residues. This CDR3 is CASSPPRGPYTEAFF. DNA of the CDR3: TGTGCCAGCAGTCCGCCCAGGGGGCCGTACACTGAAGCTTTCTTT.

CDR3 sequence: CASSFYRGDSNQPQHF. The CDR3 coding sequence is TGTGCCAGCAGTTTTTACAGGGGGGACAGCAATCAGCCCCAGCATTTT. This chain uses TRBV12-3 or TRBV12-4 with TRBJ1-5; TRBD1 agrees at 8 bases. The J segment lost 1 base and the V segment lost 3 bases, leaving 5 bases of the junction unmatched. This CDR3 has 16 residues.

The chain recombines TRBV20-1 with TRBJ2-3; D remains unclear. CDR1 and CDR2 from the germline V gene are DFQATT and SNEGSKA (reference sequence). Trimming cost V 6 bases and J 1 base, with 11 bases left between them. The CDR3 has 13 residues. The CDR3 DNA sequence: TGCAGTGCCCCAGACGGAGGCACAGATACGCAGTATTTT. As protein: CSAPDGGTDTQYF.